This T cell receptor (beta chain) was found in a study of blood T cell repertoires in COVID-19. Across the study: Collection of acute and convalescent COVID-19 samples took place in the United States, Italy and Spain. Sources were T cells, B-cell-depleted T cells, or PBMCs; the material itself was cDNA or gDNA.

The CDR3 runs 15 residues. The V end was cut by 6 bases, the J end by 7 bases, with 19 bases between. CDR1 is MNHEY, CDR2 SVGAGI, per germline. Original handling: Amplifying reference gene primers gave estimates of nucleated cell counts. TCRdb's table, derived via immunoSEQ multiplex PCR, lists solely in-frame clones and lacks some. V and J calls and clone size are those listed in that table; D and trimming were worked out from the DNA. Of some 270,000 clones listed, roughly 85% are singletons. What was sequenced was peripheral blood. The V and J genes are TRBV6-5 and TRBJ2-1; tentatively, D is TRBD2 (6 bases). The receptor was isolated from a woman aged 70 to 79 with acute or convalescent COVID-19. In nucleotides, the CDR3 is TGTGCCAGCAGGCCCCGGGGAGGCCGAAGGAATGAGCAGTTCTTC. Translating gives CASRPRGGRRNEQFF.